This TCR beta chain was obtained from a study of shared clonotypes between healthy human individuals. General study points: With a handful of donors compared, approximately 5% of naive CD4 clonotypes were shared.

A word on this clone: The antigen is not known.

Each subset's genomic DNA was split evenly across several immunoSEQ plates. Libraries were prepared by immunoSEQ multiplex PCR; TCRdb keeps only in-frame clonotypes and omits some of them. The data show some 660,000 clones, more than 70% seen once. The germline V gene encodes CDR1 ENHRY and CDR2 SYGVKD. CDR3 length equals 13 residues. Trimming left V 2 bases short and J 1 base short, with 6 bases between. The sample was memory CD4+ T cells sorted from blood. Subset reported: CD45RA-negative fraction. The sequence was collected from a woman younger than 45 in good health. The rearrangement uses TRBV10-3 and TRBJ2-7; D ambiguous. CDR3: CAISEENSYEQYF. DNA of the CDR3: TGTGCCATCAGTGAGGAGAATTCCTACGAGCAGTACTTC.